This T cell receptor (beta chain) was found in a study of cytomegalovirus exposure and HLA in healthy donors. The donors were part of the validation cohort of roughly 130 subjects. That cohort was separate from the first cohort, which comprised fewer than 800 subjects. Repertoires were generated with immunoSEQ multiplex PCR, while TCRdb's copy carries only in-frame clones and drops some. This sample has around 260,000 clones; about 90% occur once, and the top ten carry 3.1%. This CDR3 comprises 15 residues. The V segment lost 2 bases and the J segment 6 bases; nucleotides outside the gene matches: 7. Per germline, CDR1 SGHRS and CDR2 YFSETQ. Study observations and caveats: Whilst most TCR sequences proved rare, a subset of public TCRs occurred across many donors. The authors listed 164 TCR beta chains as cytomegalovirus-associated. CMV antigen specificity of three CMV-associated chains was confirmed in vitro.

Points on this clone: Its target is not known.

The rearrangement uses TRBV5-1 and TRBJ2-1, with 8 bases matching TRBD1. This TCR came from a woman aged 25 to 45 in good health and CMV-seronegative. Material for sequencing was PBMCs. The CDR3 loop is CASSFRTGIVNEQFF. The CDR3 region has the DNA TGCGCCAGCAGCTTCCGGACAGGGATAGTCAATGAGCAGTTCTTC.